This TCR beta chain is from a study of breast tumors, draining lymph nodes, adjacent tissues. TCRdb called the multiplex PCR reads again in MiXCR, with one record for every CDR3 protein. This sample has some 140,000 distinct CDR3 sequences, with around 20% found just once. Breast cancer patients provided tissue from their axillary draining lymph nodes. Findings of the study overall: Compared with basal-like, luminal-like tumors shared significantly more repertoire with nontumor tissue.

Germline-derived CDR1 and CDR2 are LGHNT and FRNRAP. V dropped 7 bases and J dropped 2 bases, with 15 bases sitting between them. CDR3 length: 14 residues. This clonotype was recorded at least ten times. The antigen is unknown. This clonotype originated in a female donor with breast cancer. Some clones in this sample may be carry-over from other donors' samples. The chain recombines TRBV12-5 with TRBJ2-7; TRBD2 is a possible D gene (5 bases). The sequenced material came from axillary lymph node tissue. CDR3 amino acids: CASAEGIQAYEQYF. CDR3 DNA: TGTGCTAGTGCCGAGGGAATCCAAGCCTACGAGCAGTACTTC.